One sample yielded the 7 T cell receptor beta chains listed below, sequenced in a study of regulatory T cells in long-lasting Graves disease (dated by TCRdb to the early 2020s). What the time point label conveys for this sample: newly diagnosed GD, antithyroid drugs for less than 3 months. For both TCR sequencing and RNA sequencing, RNA was extracted from PBMCs in TRIzol. Libraries were prepared through multiplex PCR. The run used an Illumina HiSeq 4000. To build TCR beta libraries, CDR3 regions were amplified by Arm-PCR using iRepertoire HTBI primers. TCRdb took the public reads, trimmed them with fastp at Q25, ran MiXCR for clone calling and kept in-frame beta chains. Rows merge per CDR3 protein into single entries with the most common DNA and genes. This sample lists around 250,000 distinct CDR3 sequences; around 19% were detected once. Together, the top ten hold 12% to 15% of the sample. The same sample was also studied in work on T cells in Graves' hyperthyroidism and ophthalmopathy.

The input for sequencing was peripheral blood mononuclear cells (PBMCs), taken at new diagnosis, from a patient treated with antithyroid drugs. These receptor sequences come from a woman aged 30 to 39 with Graves disease. Donor details come from another sample of the same person, matched by shared clones.

This clonotype was seen at least ten times. The CDR3 protein is CASSGRGRTEAFF. In DNA form, the CDR3 reads TGTGCCAGCAGTGGCAGGGGGCGCACTGAAGCTTTCTTT. The chain combines TRBV6-1 with TRBJ1-1; 8 bases fit TRBD1. CDR1 is MNHNS, CDR2 SASEGT, per germline. Trimming removed 4 bases from V and 4 bases from J; junction bases left unmatched: 2. The CDR3 runs 13 residues.

This clonotype was seen ten or more times. The chain joins TRBV5-1 to TRBJ2-7, with 8 bases fitting TRBD1. The germline CDR1 and CDR2 sequences are SGHRS and YFSETQ. The CDR3 totals 15 residues. V shed 0 bases and J 5 bases; nucleotides not matched to a gene: 7. The CDR3 reads CASSLGYRGFDEQYF. The CDR3 nucleotides read TGCGCCAGCAGCTTGGGTTACAGGGGGTTCGACGAGCAGTACTTC.

Many counts were recorded for this clonotype. V usage is TRBV7-2 and J usage is TRBJ2-1; a possible D gene is TRBD2 (8 bases). Germline V gene lookup returns CDR1 SGHTA and CDR2 FQGNSA. The CDR3 runs to 17 residues. V was pared by 5 bases and J by 2 bases, with 19 bases between. The CDR3: CASSHSGVGGPYNEQFF. The CDR3 nucleotides read TGTGCCAGCAGCCATAGCGGGGTAGGGGGCCCCTACAATGAGCAGTTCTTC. Based on the CDR3 plus reference TRBV7-2 and TRBJ2-1, the full variable domain is GAGVSQSPSNKVTEKGKDVELRCDPISGHTALYWYRQSLGQGLEFLIYFQGNSAPDKSGLPSDRFSAERTGGSVSTLTIQRTQQEDSAVYLCASSHSGVGGPYNEQFFGPGTRLTVL.

About this clonotype itself: A much larger clone differs by one base, so this may be a read error. V is TRBV15 and J is TRBJ2-7, with 7 bases aligning to TRBD2. After removal of 0 bases from V and 5 bases from J, the junction contained 13 bases not matched to a gene. The CDR3 totals 17 residues. CDR1 and CDR2 (germline): LNHNV, YYDKDF (reference sequence). CDR3 loop: CATSRDPREAGIHEQYF. CDR3 bases: TGTGCCACCAGCAGAGATCCCCGGGAGGCAGGAATCCACGAGCAGTACTTC.

This clonotype has ten or more counts. The CDR3 protein is CASSLRGSGTEAFF. CDR3 sequence (DNA): TGTGCCAGCAGTTTAAGGGGGTCGGGCACTGAAGCTTTCTTT. V and J are TRBV12-3 or TRBV12-4 and TRBJ1-1; maybe TRBD1 (6 bases). V gave up 2 bases and J gave up 4 bases, with 11 bases separating them. The CDR3 runs to 14 residues.

This clonotype came up many times. This chain connects TRBV18 to TRBJ1-2; D may be TRBD1 (6 bases). Germline lookup yields CDR1 KGHSH and CDR2 LQKENI. The CDR3 consists of 15 residues. V was cut by 3 bases and J by 2 bases, with 13 bases left in between. The CDR3 loop is CASSPDTGLNYGYTF. The CDR3, as DNA: TGTGCCAGCTCACCGGATACAGGGTTGAACTATGGCTACACCTTC.

This clonotype was seen repeatedly, ten times or more. J is TRBJ2-2 and V is TRBV7-9; D uncertain. Trimming pared 5 bases from V and 7 bases from J, leaving 5 bases between. Germline V gives CDR1 SEHNR, CDR2 FQNEAQ (reference sequence). This CDR3 is 11 amino acids long. The CDR3: CASSPFGELFF. DNA for the CDR3: TGTGCCAGCAGCCCATTCGGGGAGCTGTTTTTT. The whole variable domain, remainder taken from reference TRBV7-9 and TRBJ2-2, is DTGVSQNPRHKITKRGQNVTFRCDPISEHNRLYWYRQTLGQGPEFLTYFQNEAQLEKSRLLSDRFSAERPKGSFSTLEIQRTEQGDSAMYLCASSPFGELFFGEGSRLTVL.